The rows below give T cell receptor beta chains drawn from one sample of a study of blood T cells in healthy people across ages. MiXCR, applied by TCRdb to the 5' RACE reads, yields one record per CDR3 protein. In the table there are roughly 1,500,000 distinct CDR3 sequences, 30% to 40% of which are singletons. Sequenced: blood. The receptor set was obtained from a woman in her twenties or thirties in good health. CDR3s leave out the opening cysteine and the closing phenylalanine or tryptophan.

v_gene: TRBV6-6; j_gene: TRBJ2-7; CDR3aa: ASSYVGSEQY
v_gene: TRBV28; j_gene: TRBJ2-5; CDR3aa: ASSSQGSETQY
v_gene: TRBV28; j_gene: TRBJ2-3; CDR3aa: ASSLWGGGGRTDTQY
v_gene: TRBV20-1; j_gene: TRBJ2-3; CDR3aa: SARDPRTDTQY
v_gene: TRBV5-1; j_gene: TRBJ2-3; CDR3aa: ASSLGLVNTDTQY
v_gene: TRBV18; j_gene: TRBJ2-5; CDR3aa: ASSQAQGQETQY
v_gene: TRBV29-1; j_gene: TRBJ2-5; CDR3aa: SVPTPEETQY
v_gene: TRBV27; j_gene: TRBJ2-1; CDR3aa: ASSPPQKVYNEQF
v_gene: TRBV9; j_gene: TRBJ2-7; CDR3aa: ASSVDPGENYEQY
v_gene: TRBV20-1; j_gene: TRBJ2-3; CDR3aa: SARDSFPSGLDTQY
v_gene: TRBV10-2; j_gene: TRBJ1-5; CDR3aa: ASSESSISNQPQH
v_gene: TRBV20-1; j_gene: TRBJ2-3; CDR3aa: SARELLAGSTDTQY
v_gene: TRBV12-3/TRBV12-4; j_gene: TRBJ2-1; CDR3aa: ASSLPGATHEQF
v_gene: TRBV20-1; j_gene: -; CDR3aa: SANGASGSDEQY
v_gene: TRBV29-1; j_gene: -; CDR3aa: SVGQGSGNYEQY
v_gene: TRBV3-1; j_gene: TRBJ2-1; CDR3aa: ASSRQRDGEQF
v_gene: TRBV27; j_gene: TRBJ1-4; CDR3aa: ASSPRDRVETTNEKLF
v_gene: TRBV6-2/TRBV6-3; j_gene: TRBJ2-1; CDR3aa: ASRYAEYNEQF
v_gene: TRBV10-3; j_gene: TRBJ2-7; CDR3aa: AISERRQGTYEQY
v_gene: TRBV29-1; j_gene: TRBJ2-5; CDR3aa: SVLMTVQETQY
v_gene: TRBV5-5; j_gene: TRBJ1-1; CDR3aa: ASSLDTYQGTEAF
v_gene: TRBV5-1; j_gene: TRBJ2-2; CDR3aa: ASSALPGELF
v_gene: TRBV4-2; j_gene: TRBJ2-3; CDR3aa: ASSQDGAGLLDTQY
v_gene: TRBV27; j_gene: TRBJ2-7; CDR3aa: ASRVGYEQY
v_gene: TRBV2; j_gene: TRBJ2-3; CDR3aa: ASRQGGGTDTQY
v_gene: TRBV5-1; j_gene: TRBJ2-7; CDR3aa: ASSLVSGGGGEQY
v_gene: TRBV7-2; j_gene: TRBJ2-3; CDR3aa: ASSARTSGGSDTQY
v_gene: TRBV5-1; j_gene: TRBJ1-2; CDR3aa: ASHQGAGDGYT
v_gene: TRBV27; j_gene: TRBJ2-1; CDR3aa: ASSLDRGRYNDQF
v_gene: TRBV6-1; j_gene: TRBJ2-7; CDR3aa: ASGARQGAYEQY
v_gene: TRBV29-1; j_gene: TRBJ2-1; CDR3aa: SVITTGGFGNEQF
v_gene: TRBV7-2; j_gene: TRBJ1-2; CDR3aa: ASSTGQGPFGYT
v_gene: TRBV5-1; j_gene: TRBJ1-6; CDR3aa: ASSITADSPLH
v_gene: TRBV6-5; j_gene: TRBJ2-3; CDR3aa: ASKPWTDADTQY
v_gene: TRBV20-1; j_gene: TRBJ2-3; CDR3aa: SARRGGWNRGPSTDTQY
v_gene: TRBV10-2; j_gene: TRBJ2-7; CDR3aa: ASSGAGTGKLSYEQY
v_gene: TRBV20-1; j_gene: TRBJ2-4; CDR3aa: SAPDPQAKNIQY
v_gene: TRBV6-2/TRBV6-3; j_gene: TRBJ2-3; CDR3aa: ASSFRLALTDTQY
v_gene: TRBV11-2; j_gene: TRBJ2-1; CDR3aa: ASSSNRGSRDEQF
v_gene: TRBV3-1; j_gene: TRBJ2-1; CDR3aa: ASSQVGGGTHNEQF
v_gene: TRBV3-1; j_gene: TRBJ2-4; CDR3aa: ASSPGTGGLGEQY
v_gene: TRBV20-1; j_gene: TRBJ2-5; CDR3aa: SAPRLAGLYQETQY
v_gene: TRBV5-1; j_gene: TRBJ1-1; CDR3aa: ASSLCPRMGTEAF
v_gene: TRBV3-1; j_gene: TRBJ1-1; CDR3aa: ASTLGGGDTEAF
v_gene: TRBV5-1; j_gene: TRBJ2-3; CDR3aa: ASSFETSGSTDTQY
v_gene: TRBV11-2; j_gene: TRBJ2-3; CDR3aa: VSSLGVADTDTQY
v_gene: TRBV5-6; j_gene: TRBJ1-5; CDR3aa: ASSLGRGTNQPQH
v_gene: TRBV9; j_gene: TRBJ1-6; CDR3aa: ASSVQGGNSPLH